This T cell receptor (beta chain) was captured by sequencing in a study of response to subunit inactivated influenza vaccine. Study-level points and caveats: Authors suggested seasonal influenza vaccinations each recruit few new T cells.

Trimming took off 2 bases at V and 2 bases at J, with 10 bases between the two ends. CDR1 and CDR2 (germline): SGDLS, YYNGEE. The CDR3 consists of 14 residues. A single record per CDR3 protein comes from TCRdb applying MiXCR to the RT-PCR reads. Here the sample spans 800,000 to 1,000,000 distinct CDR3 sequences, over 20% being singletons. Concerning this clonotype itself: The antigen is not known.

The TCR sequence derives from a man in his forties or fifties who received an inactivated influenza vaccine. The specimen was PBMCs from blood, collected roughly 5 days after vaccination. This chain joins TRBV9 and TRBJ1-2; unclear D gene. The CDR3 DNA reads as TGTGCCAGCAGCGTCCACGAGGCGAACTATGGCTACACCTTC. Translating gives CASSVHEANYGYTF.